A selection of T cell receptor beta chains follows, all from one sample in a study of T cell responses to AZD1222 COVID-19 vaccine. Sequenced by immunoSEQ multiplex PCR; TCRdb stores in-frame clones only, minus some. The sample has around 120,000 clones, roughly 84% seen once. Sequencing was performed on peripheral blood, taken 28 days after the second AZD1222 dose. All receptors come from an adult who received the AZD1222 COVID-19 vaccine. The CDR3 runs from the conserved cysteine through the conserved F or W. Fields, in order: V gene, J gene, CDR3 protein.

>TRBV4-1|TRBJ2-7
CASSQGSAGRAYEQYF
>TRBV27|TRBJ1-5
CASGRGSVGNQPQHF
>TRBV6-4|TRBJ1-5
CASSDSKGRPRGHQPQHF
>TRBV2|TRBJ2-1
CASSEDNEQFF
>TRBV2|TRBJ2-3
CASTTGVGLADTQYF
>TRBV7-2|TRBJ1-5
CASSLEGSNNQPQHF
>TRBV7-8|TRBJ2-1
CASSPVLGPGRREGLGQFF
>TRBV9|TRBJ2-1
CASSSGPPNEQFF
>TRBV4-3|TRBJ2-1
CASSHGQGRFF
>TRBV2|TRBJ1-2
CASSRNSKDGYTF
>TRBV5-1|TRBJ2-3
CASSSTGESDTQYF
>TRBV9|TRBJ2-3
CASSVVGTRMTSTDTQYF
>TRBV7-2|TRBJ2-1
CASSKAGGQVNEQFF
>TRBV5-4|TRBJ1-2
CASSNEQGFYGYTF
>TRBV28|TRBJ2-7
CASSSRQGIRGYEQYF
>TRBV10-2|TRBJ1-5
CASSGLDPSNQPQHF
>TRBV5-1|TRBJ2-2
CASSLGQRESGELFF
>TRBV7-9|TRBJ1-1
CASSVQTRDTEAFF
>TRBV3-1/TRBV3-2|TRBJ1-1
CASSQMNTEAFF
>TRBV6-1|TRBJ1-1
CASSELQGYMNTEAFF
>TRBV10-3|TRBJ1-5
CAISYDTYNQPQHF
>TRBV10-3|TRBJ2-2
CATAGGYTGELFF